This T cell receptor (beta chain) is drawn from a study of OX40 agonist ivuxolimab in advanced cancers. Study-level background: Given to patients was ivuxolimab, an agonistic anti-OX40 (CD134) antibody. While on treatment, patients had intravenous ivuxolimab at 0.01 to 10 mg/kg every 2 weeks.

This clone has just a few counts. Germline CDR1 is SNHLY and CDR2 is FYNNEI. The CDR3 consists of 15 residues. The junction had 6 bases not matched to a gene; V was cut back by 7 bases and J by 2 bases. The data were produced by immunoSEQ multiplex PCR, yet TCRdb's version contains in-frame clones alone and is incomplete. The top ten clones hold approximately 1.2% of a sample with around 68,000 clones, roughly 89% of them seen once. Sampled blood was obtained at baseline, cycle 4 day 1, and cycle 7 day 1. The source was CD4+ or CD8+ T cells sorted from blood, collected in a trial of the OX40 agonist ivuxolimab. V is TRBV2 and J is TRBJ1-2; 11 bases align to TRBD1. The TCR sequence derives from an adult with an advanced solid tumor such as melanoma, head and neck, liver or kidney cancer. DNA for the CDR3: TGTGCCAGCATGTGGGGGACAGGGGGAAACTATGGCTACACCTTC. The encoded protein is CASMWGTGGNYGYTF.